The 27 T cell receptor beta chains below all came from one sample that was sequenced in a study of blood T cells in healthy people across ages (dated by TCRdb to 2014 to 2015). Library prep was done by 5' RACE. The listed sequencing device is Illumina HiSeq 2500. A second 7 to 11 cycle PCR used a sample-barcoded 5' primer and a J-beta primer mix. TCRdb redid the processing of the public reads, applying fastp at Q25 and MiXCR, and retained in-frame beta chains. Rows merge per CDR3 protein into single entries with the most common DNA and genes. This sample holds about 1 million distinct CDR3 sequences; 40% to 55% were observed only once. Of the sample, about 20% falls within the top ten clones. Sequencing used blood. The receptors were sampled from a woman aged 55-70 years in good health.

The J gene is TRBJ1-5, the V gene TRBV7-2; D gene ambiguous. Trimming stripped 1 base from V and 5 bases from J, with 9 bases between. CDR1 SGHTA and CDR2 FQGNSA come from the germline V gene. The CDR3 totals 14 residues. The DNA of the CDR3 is TGTGCCAGCAGCTTAGATTCGTGGGATCAGCCCCAGCATTTT. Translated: CASSLDSWDQPQHF.

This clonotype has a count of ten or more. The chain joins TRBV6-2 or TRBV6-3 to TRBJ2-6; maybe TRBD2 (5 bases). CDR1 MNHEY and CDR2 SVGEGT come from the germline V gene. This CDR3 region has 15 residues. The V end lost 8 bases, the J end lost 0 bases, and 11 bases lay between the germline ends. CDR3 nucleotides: TGTGCCAGCCTTAGCGCATCCTCTGGGGCCAACGTCCTGACTTTC. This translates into CASLSASSGANVLTF.

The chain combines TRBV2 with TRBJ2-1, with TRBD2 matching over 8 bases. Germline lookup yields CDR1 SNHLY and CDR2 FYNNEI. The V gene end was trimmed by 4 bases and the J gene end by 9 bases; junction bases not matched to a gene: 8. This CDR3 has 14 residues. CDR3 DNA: TGTGCCAGCAGTGGGACTAGCAGGATTGGTGAGCAGTTCTTC. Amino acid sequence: CASSGTSRIGEQFF.

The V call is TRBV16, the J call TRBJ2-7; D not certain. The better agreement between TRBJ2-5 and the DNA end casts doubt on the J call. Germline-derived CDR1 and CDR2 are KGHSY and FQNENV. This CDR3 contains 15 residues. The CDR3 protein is CASSQSRPGHETQYF. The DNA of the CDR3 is TGTGCCAGCAGCCAATCGCGACCCGGGCACGAGACCCAGTACTTC.

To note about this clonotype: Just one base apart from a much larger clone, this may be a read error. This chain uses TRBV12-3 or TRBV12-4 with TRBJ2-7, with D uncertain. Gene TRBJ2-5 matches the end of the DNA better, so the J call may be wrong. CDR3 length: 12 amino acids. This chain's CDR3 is CAGRATGETQYF. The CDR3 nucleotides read TGTGCCGGCAGAGCGACCGGGGAGACCCAGTACTTC.

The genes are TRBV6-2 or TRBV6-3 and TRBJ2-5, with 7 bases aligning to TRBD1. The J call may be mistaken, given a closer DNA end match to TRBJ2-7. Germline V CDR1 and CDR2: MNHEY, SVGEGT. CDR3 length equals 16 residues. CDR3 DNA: TGTGCCAGCAGTTACTCGGAAGACAGGGTGGGGGACGAGCAGTACTTC. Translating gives CASSYSEDRVGDEQYF.

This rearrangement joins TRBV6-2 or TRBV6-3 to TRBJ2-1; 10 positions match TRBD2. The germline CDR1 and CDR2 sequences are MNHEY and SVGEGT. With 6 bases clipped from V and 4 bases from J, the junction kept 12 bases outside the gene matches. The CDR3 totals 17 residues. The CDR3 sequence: CASRTGTSAGGYNEQFF. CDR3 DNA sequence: TGTGCCAGCAGAACCGGGACTAGCGCAGGCGGTTACAATGAGCAGTTCTTC.

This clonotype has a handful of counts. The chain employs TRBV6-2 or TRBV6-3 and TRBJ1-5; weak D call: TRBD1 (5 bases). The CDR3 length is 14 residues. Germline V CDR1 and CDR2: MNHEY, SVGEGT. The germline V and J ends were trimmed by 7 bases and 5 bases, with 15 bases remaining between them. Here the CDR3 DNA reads TGTGCCAGCACAGCCAGGCGGGGGGATCAGCCCCAGCATTTT. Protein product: CASTARRGDQPQHF.

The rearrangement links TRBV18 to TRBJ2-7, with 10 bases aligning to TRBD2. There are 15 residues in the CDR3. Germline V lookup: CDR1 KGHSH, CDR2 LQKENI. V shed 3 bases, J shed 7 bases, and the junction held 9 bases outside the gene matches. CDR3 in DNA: TGTGCCAGCTCACCCCAGGGGGTAGCGGGAGGAGAGCAGTACTTC. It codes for CASSPQGVAGGEQYF.

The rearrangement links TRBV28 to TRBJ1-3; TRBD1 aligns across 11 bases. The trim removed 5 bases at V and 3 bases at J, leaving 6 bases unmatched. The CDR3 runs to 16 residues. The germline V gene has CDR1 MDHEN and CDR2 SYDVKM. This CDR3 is CASSHGQGAYGNTIYF. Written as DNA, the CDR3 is TGTGCCAGCAGTCACGGACAGGGGGCGTATGGAAACACCATATATTTT.

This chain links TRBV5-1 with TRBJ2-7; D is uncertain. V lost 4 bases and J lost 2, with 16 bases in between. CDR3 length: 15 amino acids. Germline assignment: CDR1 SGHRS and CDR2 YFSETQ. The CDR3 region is CASSPRLGEPYEQYF. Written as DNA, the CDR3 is TGCGCCAGCAGCCCGCGACTTGGTGAACCCTACGAGCAGTACTTC.

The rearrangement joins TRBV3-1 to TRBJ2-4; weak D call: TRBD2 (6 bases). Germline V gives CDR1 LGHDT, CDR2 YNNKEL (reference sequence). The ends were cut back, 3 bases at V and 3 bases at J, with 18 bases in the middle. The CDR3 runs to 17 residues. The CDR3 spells CASSHLRDSTFKNIQYF. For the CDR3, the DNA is TGTGCCAGCAGCCATCTCCGGGACTCAACCTTCAAAAACATTCAGTACTTC.

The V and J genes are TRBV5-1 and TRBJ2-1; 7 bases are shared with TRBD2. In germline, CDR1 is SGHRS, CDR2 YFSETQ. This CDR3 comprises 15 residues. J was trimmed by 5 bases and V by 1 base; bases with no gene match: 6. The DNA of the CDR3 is TGCGCCAGCAGCTTGAGGGCTAGCGGTAACAATGAGCAGTTCTTC. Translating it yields CASSLRASGNNEQFF.

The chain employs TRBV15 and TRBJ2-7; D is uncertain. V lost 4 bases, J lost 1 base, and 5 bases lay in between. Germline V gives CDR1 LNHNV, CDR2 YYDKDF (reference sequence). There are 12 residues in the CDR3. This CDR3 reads CATSTPSYEQYF. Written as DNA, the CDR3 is TGTGCCACCAGCACCCCGTCCTACGAGCAGTACTTC.

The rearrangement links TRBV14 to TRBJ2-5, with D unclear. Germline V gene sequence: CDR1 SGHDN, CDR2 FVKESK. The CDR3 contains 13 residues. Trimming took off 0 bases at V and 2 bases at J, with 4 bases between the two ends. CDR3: CASSQELQETQYF. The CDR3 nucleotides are TGTGCCAGCAGCCAAGAATTGCAAGAGACCCAGTACTTC.

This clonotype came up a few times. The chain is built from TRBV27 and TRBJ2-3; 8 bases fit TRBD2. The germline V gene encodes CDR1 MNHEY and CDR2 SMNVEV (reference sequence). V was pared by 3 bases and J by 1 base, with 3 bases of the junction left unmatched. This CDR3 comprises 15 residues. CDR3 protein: CASSFGREGTDTQYF. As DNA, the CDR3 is TGTGCCAGCAGTTTTGGGCGGGAGGGCACAGATACGCAGTATTTT.

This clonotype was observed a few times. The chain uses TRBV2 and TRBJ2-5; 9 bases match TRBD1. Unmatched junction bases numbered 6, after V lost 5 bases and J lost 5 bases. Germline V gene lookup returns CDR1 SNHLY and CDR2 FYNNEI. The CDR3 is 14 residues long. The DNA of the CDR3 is TGTGCCAGCAGTCGACAGGGGGTGAGGGAGACCCAGTACTTC. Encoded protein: CASSRQGVRETQYF.

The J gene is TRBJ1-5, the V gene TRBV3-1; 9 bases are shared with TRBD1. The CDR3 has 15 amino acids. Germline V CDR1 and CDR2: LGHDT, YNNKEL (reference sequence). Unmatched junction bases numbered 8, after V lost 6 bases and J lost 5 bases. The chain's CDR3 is CASSSGQGNDQPQHF. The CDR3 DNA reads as TGTGCCAGCAGTTCGGGACAGGGAAACGATCAGCCCCAGCATTTT.

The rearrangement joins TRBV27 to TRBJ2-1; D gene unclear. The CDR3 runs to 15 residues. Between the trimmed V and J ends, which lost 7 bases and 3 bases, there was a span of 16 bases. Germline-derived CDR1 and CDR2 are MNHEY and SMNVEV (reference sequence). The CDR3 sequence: CASTSGHTFYNEQFF. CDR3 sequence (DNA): TGTGCCAGCACCTCAGGTCATACATTCTACAATGAGCAGTTCTTC.

This CDR3 reads CASSQGLAGDYEQYF. In DNA form, the CDR3 reads TGTGCCAGCAGCCAAGGACTAGCGGGAGATTACGAGCAGTACTTC. The chain combines TRBV3-1 with TRBJ2-4; 12 nucleotides line up with TRBD2. The DNA matches TRBJ2-7 better at its end, which makes the J call doubtful. Germline CDR1 reads LGHDT; CDR2 reads YNNKEL (reference sequence). The CDR3 is made up of 15 amino acids.

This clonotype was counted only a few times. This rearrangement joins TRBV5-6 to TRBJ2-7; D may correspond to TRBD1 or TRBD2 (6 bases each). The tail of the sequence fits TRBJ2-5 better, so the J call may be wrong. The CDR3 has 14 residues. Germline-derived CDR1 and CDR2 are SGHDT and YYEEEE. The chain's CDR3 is CASSLRGASRTQYF. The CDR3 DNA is TGTGCCAGCAGCTTGAGGGGGGCCTCACGGACCCAGTACTTC.

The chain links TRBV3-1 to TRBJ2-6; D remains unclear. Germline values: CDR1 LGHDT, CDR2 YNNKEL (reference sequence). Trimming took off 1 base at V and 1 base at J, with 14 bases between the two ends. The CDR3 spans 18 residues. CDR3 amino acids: CASSQVWGLGSGANVLTF. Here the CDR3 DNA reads TGTGCCAGCAGCCAAGTTTGGGGTCTGGGGTCTGGGGCCAACGTCCTGACTTTC.

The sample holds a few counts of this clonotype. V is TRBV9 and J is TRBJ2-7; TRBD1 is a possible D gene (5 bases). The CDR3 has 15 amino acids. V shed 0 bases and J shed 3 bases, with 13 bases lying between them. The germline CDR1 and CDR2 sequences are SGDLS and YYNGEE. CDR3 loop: CASSVGVGPNYEQYF. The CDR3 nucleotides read TGTGCCAGCAGCGTAGGTGTGGGGCCTAACTACGAGCAGTACTTC.

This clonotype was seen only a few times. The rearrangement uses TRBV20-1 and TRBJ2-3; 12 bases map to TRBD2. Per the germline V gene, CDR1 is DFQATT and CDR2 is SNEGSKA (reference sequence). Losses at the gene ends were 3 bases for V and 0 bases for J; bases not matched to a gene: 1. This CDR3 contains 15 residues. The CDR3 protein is CSASLAGGSTDTQYF. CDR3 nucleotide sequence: TGCAGTGCTAGCCTAGCGGGAGGGAGCACAGATACGCAGTATTTT.

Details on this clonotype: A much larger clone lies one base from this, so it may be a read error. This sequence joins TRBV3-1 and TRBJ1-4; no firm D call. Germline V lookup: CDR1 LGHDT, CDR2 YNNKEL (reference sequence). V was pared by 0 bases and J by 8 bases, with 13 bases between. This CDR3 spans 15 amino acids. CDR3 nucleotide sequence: TGTGCCAGCAGCCAAGATGAGGGTGTTTCGGAAAAACTGTTTTTT. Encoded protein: CASSQDEGVSEKLFF. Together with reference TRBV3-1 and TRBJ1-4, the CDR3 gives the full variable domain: DTAVSQTPKYLVTQMGNDKSIKCEQNLGHDTMYWYKQDSKKFLKIMFSYNNKELIINETVPNRFSPKSPDKAHLNLHINSLELGDSAVYFCASSQDEGVSEKLFFGSGTQLSVL.

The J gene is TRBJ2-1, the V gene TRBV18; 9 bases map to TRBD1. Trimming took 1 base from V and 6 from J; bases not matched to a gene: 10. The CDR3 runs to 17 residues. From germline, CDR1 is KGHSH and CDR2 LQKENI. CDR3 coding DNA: TGTGCCAGCTCACCACGGGACAGGGCTGTTCGGGGCAATGAGCAGTTCTTC. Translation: CASSPRDRAVRGNEQFF.

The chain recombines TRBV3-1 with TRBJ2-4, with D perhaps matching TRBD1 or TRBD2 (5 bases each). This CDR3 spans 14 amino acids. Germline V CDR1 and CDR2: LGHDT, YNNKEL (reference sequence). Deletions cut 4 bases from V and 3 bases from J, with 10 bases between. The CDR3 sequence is CASSRGAGKNIQYF. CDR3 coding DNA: TGTGCCAGCAGCCGAGGGGCCGGCAAAAACATTCAGTACTTC.